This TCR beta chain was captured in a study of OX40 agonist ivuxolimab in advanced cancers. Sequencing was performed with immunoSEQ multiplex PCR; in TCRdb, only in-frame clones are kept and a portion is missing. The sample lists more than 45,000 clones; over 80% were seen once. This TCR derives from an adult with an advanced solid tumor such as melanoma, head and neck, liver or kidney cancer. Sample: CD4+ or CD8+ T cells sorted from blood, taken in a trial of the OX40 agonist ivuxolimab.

CDR3 coding DNA: TGTGCCAGCTCACCTTTCCGGGCCGCCGGGAACGAGCAGTACTTC. Protein sequence: CASSPFRAAGNEQYF. The chain uses TRBV18 and TRBJ2-7; D perhaps matches TRBD2 (5 bases). The CDR3 has 15 residues. Germline values: CDR1 KGHSH, CDR2 LQKENI. The V end was cut by 3 bases, the J end by 5 bases, with 17 bases between. Full variable domain (outside the CDR3, taken from reference TRBV18 and TRBJ2-7): NAGVMQNPRHLVRRRGQEARLRCSPMKGHSHVYWYRQLPEEGLKFMVYLQKENIIDESGMPKERFSAEFPKEGPSILRIQQVVRGDSAAYFCASSPFRAAGNEQYFGPGTRLTVT.